This record concerns one TCR beta chain sequence. Its antigen remains undetermined. No clone much larger than this one lies a single base away; base qualities are absent. The data belong to a study of regulatory and conventional T cells in breast cancer (dated by TCRdb to the mid-2010s). Library preparation was by PCR. The data were produced on an Illumina MiSeq. The raw public data were reprocessed by TCRdb itself: fastp quality trimming at Q25, MiXCR clonotype calling, in-frame beta chains only. All rows with the same CDR3 protein become a single entry with the most common DNA and genes. Counted in this sample were about 10,000 distinct CDR3 sequences; around a third of them appeared once. In total, the top ten clones hold under 6.5% of the sample. The CDR3, from cysteine to phenylalanine, totals 15 residues. Only CDR3 DNA remains: 45 bases, in frame from the first base. Taken from the germline V gene, the CDR1 and CDR2 loops are MDHEN and SYDVKM. V loses 5 bases at its end and J loses 7 bases; junction bases beyond the gene matches: 7.

Rearrangement joined TRBV28 to TRBJ1-6; 8 bases in the middle match TRBD1. Source material: conventional T cells from blood. The TCR sequence derives from a male donor in good health. The nucleotides read TGTGCCAGCAGTAGACCGGACAGGGACAATTCACCCCTCCACTTT. Translated, this gives CASSRPDRDNSPLHF.